The entry below describes one T cell receptor beta chain. Antigen: not known. The CDR3 does not close with the conserved phenylalanine or tryptophan, likely indicating a read error. Library construction for TCR beta used iRepertoire HTBI primers and Arm-PCR of CDR3 regions. TCRdb re-called the multiplex PCR reads with MiXCR, one entry per CDR3 protein. This repertoire shows about 350,000 distinct CDR3 sequences, under 20% found once; its top ten account for about 19%. Between the trimmed V and J ends, which lost 4 bases and 2 bases, there was a span of 12 bases. In germline, CDR1 is SGHAT, CDR2 FQNNGV. This CDR3 contains 14 residues. This entry belongs to a study of regulatory T cells in long-lasting Graves disease. General observations from the study: A reduction in accuracy may have resulted from the small sample size.

The sample's time point: newly diagnosed GD, antithyroid drugs for less than 3 months. Extracted RNA from PBMCs served as the source of the TCR library. Patients were from an endocrinology department in Xi'an, China. The same sample was also studied in work on T cells in Graves' hyperthyroidism and ophthalmopathy. That work adds: Initially, a first-round RT-PCR of the TCR CDR3 employed the HTBI primer set.

The TCR sequence derives from a woman aged 18-35 years with Graves disease. The chain joins TRBV11-2 to TRBJ2-7; D may be TRBD2 (6 bases). The input for sequencing was peripheral blood mononuclear cells (PBMCs), taken at new diagnosis, from a patient treated with antithyroid drugs. CDR3 in DNA: TGTGCCAGCAGCTGGGGGGATCGGACCTACGAGCAGTACTTA. Amino acid sequence: CASSWGDRTYEQYL.